The 30 T cell receptor beta chains given below trace back to one sample, sequenced in a study of shared clonotypes between healthy human individuals. Naivety among CD8 cells was defined by CD45RO negativity and positive CCR7 selection, thereby excluding terminally differentiated effector memory CD45RA+ cells. Sequencing used immunoSEQ multiplex PCR; TCRdb keeps in-frame clones, though not all of them. The data show about 2 million clones, roughly 95% seen once. The sequencing input was naive CD8+ T cells sorted from blood. Receptors were obtained from a man younger than 30 in good health.

The V gene is TRBV6-6, the J gene TRBJ2-5; a possible D gene is TRBD2 (5 bases). V dropped 4 bases and J dropped 5 bases, with 14 bases sitting between them. The CDR3 is made up of 14 amino acids. Germline loops: CDR1 MNHNY, CDR2 SVGAGI (reference sequence). For the CDR3, the DNA is TGTGCCAGCAGTTTTGGTGGTCCGGGGGAGACCCAGTACTTC. As protein: CASSFGGPGETQYF.

This clone was observed once. This chain uses TRBV7-8 with TRBJ2-7; 7 bases align to TRBD1. V shed 5 bases and J 2 bases; nucleotides not matched to a gene: 6. Germline loops: CDR1 SGHVS, CDR2 FQNEAQ. The CDR3 is 14 amino acids. CDR3 region: CASSVWDSPYEQYF. For the CDR3, the DNA is TGTGCCAGCAGCGTATGGGACAGCCCCTACGAGCAGTACTTC.

The gene calls are TRBV7-6 and TRBJ2-6; 9 positions match TRBD1. This CDR3 region has 17 residues. Trimming at V came to 5 bases and at J to 1 base, leaving 6 bases not matched to a gene. CDR1 is SGHVS, CDR2 FNYEAQ, per germline. The CDR3 DNA follows: TGTGCCAGCAGCGAAACGACAGGGGGGTCTGGGGCCAACGTCCTGACTTTC. Encoded protein: CASSETTGGSGANVLTF.

The chain has TRBV19 and TRBJ2-7; TRBD2 matches 10 bases. V was clipped by 6 bases and J by 5 bases; unmatched bases: 13. Germline CDR1 and CDR2: LNHDA and SQIVND (reference sequence). CDR3 length: 16 amino acids. DNA of the CDR3: TGTGCCAGTAGCGACTACGGACTAGCGGTTGATAACGAGCAGTACTTC. Amino acids: CASSDYGLAVDNEQYF.

The chain has TRBV7-9 and TRBJ2-1; no definite D call. Germline-derived CDR1 and CDR2 are SEHNR and FQNEAQ (reference sequence). Trimming pared 2 bases from V and 10 bases from J, leaving 9 bases between. The CDR3 is 12 residues long. The CDR3 reads CASSLQAIEQFF. CDR3 nucleotide sequence: TGTGCCAGCAGCTTACAAGCTATCGAGCAGTTCTTC.

This clone was seen a single time. This specimen includes other DNA sequences encoding the same CDR3. J is TRBJ1-1 and V is TRBV7-9; D is unresolved. Germline CDR1 is SEHNR and CDR2 is FQNEAQ (reference sequence). The V end was cut by 0 bases, the J end by 1 base, with 9 bases between. The CDR3 runs to 15 residues. This chain's CDR3 is CASSLALGRNTEAFF. The CDR3, as DNA: TGTGCCAGCAGCTTAGCCCTAGGCAGGAACACTGAAGCTTTCTTT. The full variable domain, rest sourced from reference TRBV7-9 and TRBJ1-1, is DTGVSQNPRHKITKRGQNVTFRCDPISEHNRLYWYRQTLGQGPEFLTYFQNEAQLEKSRLLSDRFSAERPKGSFSTLEIQRTEQGDSAMYLCASSLALGRNTEAFFGQGTRLTVV.

V is TRBV29-1 and J is TRBJ2-7, with 8 bases matching TRBD1. CDR3 size: 12 residues. V dropped 8 bases and J dropped 6; count of bases not matched to a gene: 9. Looked up from germline, CDR1 is SQVTM and CDR2 is ANQGSEA. As DNA, the CDR3 is TGCAGCTTCTGGACAGGGTCCAGCGAGCAGTACTTC. Amino acids: CSFWTGSSEQYF.

In this sample, this clone turned up once. V is TRBV4-1 and J is TRBJ1-4; no firm D call. Germline CDR1 is MGHRA and CDR2 is YSYEKL. This CDR3 has 15 residues. V gave up 0 bases and J gave up 3 bases, with 8 bases separating them. Here the CDR3 reads CASSQEGSANEKLFF. The CDR3 DNA reads as TGCGCCAGCAGCCAAGAAGGGTCGGCTAATGAAAAACTGTTTTTT.

The chain employs TRBV19 and TRBJ1-1; D gene uncertain. The CDR3 length is 15 residues. Germline loops: CDR1 LNHDA, CDR2 SQIVND (reference sequence). V lost 5 bases and J lost 3, with 16 bases in between. CDR3 region: CASSSGPRLDTEAFF. The DNA for the CDR3 is TGTGCCAGTAGTTCGGGCCCCCGCCTGGACACTGAAGCTTTCTTT.

This clone was observed once. The chain carries TRBV4-3 and TRBJ1-1; possibly TRBD1 for D (5 bases). The CDR3 length is 16 residues. Trimming cost V 0 bases and J 1 base, with 12 bases left between them. Germline CDR1 reads LGHNA; CDR2 reads YSLEER. The CDR3 nucleotides are TGCGCCAGCAGCCAAGACGGAGACGGGGGGAACACTGAAGCTTTCTTT. Translating gives CASSQDGDGGNTEAFF.

The chain carries TRBV5-6 and TRBJ2-3; 8 positions match TRBD2. Germline values: CDR1 SGHDT, CDR2 YYEEEE. CDR3 length: 16 amino acids. The V and J ends lost 3 bases and 5 bases, in that order; junction bases with no gene match: 11. CDR3 sequence reads: CASSSSGSYLRDTQYF. The DNA of the CDR3 is TGTGCCAGCAGCTCCAGCGGGAGTTATCTTAGAGATACGCAGTATTTT.

The rearrangement uses TRBV4-3 and TRBJ1-1; 7 nucleotides align to TRBD1. CDR1 LGHNA and CDR2 YSLEER come from the germline V gene. V lost 0 bases, J lost 10 bases, and 17 bases stayed unmatched. The CDR3 loop spans 17 amino acids. CDR3 in DNA: TGCGCCAGCAGCCAAGATGAGGTTCGGACAGGCGGGACCTCAGCTTTCTTT. It encodes CASSQDEVRTGGTSAFF.

The J gene is TRBJ2-3, the V gene TRBV20-1; D gene unclear. This CDR3 comprises 11 residues. V dropped 5 bases and J dropped 5 bases, with 8 bases sitting between them. Germline V CDR1 and CDR2: DFQATT, SNEGSKA (reference sequence). The CDR3 region is CSALTLDTQYF. DNA of the CDR3: TGCAGTGCTCTTACGTTAGATACGCAGTATTTT.

This chain joins TRBV2 and TRBJ2-1; D is unresolved. V was clipped by 4 bases and J by 6 bases, with 10 bases between them. This CDR3 comprises 13 residues. Germline-derived CDR1 and CDR2 are SNHLY and FYNNEI. Here the CDR3 DNA reads TGTGCCAGCAGTGCCGAGCCCCTCAATGAGCAGTTCTTC. Its translation: CASSAEPLNEQFF.

DNA for the CDR3: TGTGCCAGCAGTTTATTGTACGGGGGAGGTGAAGCTTTCTTT. Its protein is CASSLLYGGGEAFF. This chain joins TRBV28 and TRBJ1-1, with a weak D call TRBD1 (5 bases). Trimming shortened V by 1 base and J by 7 bases, and 13 bases separated the two germline ends. Germline assignment: CDR1 MDHEN and CDR2 SYDVKM. CDR3 size: 14 residues.

The genes are TRBV5-1 and TRBJ2-7; 10 nucleotides align to TRBD2. Per the germline V gene, CDR1 is SGHRS and CDR2 is YFSETQ. The junction had 5 bases not matched to a gene; V was cut back by 3 bases and J by 5 bases. This CDR3 region has 14 residues. The CDR3 nucleotides are TGCGCCAGCAGCTACCCCGGGACTAGCGACGAGCAGTACTTC. Its translation: CASSYPGTSDEQYF.

The chain combines TRBV9 with TRBJ2-6; D possibly matches TRBD1 or TRBD2 (5 bases each). Germline-derived CDR1 and CDR2 are SGDLS and YYNGEE. CDR3 length: 18 residues. The ends were cut back, 0 bases at V and 1 base at J, with 14 bases in the middle. This CDR3 is CASSVATRAGSGANVLTF. The CDR3 DNA sequence: TGTGCCAGCAGCGTAGCTACGAGGGCAGGGTCTGGGGCCAACGTCCTGACTTTC. The complete variable domain, with remaining parts taken from reference TRBV9 and TRBJ2-6, reads DSGVTQTPKHLITATGQRVTLRCSPRSGDLSVYWYQQSLDQGLQFLIQYYNGEERAKGNILERFSAQQFPDLHSELNLSSLELGDSALYFCASSVATRAGSGANVLTFGAGSRLTVL.

The count of this clone is one. The chain employs TRBV5-1 and TRBJ2-5; D unresolved. The ends were cut back, 1 base at V and 2 bases at J, with 6 bases in the middle. Germline V gene data show CDR1 as SGHRS and CDR2 as YFSETQ. The CDR3 sequence is 13 residues long. The CDR3 bases are TGCGCCAGCAGCTTGACTCTTCAAGAGACCCAGTACTTC. Protein product: CASSLTLQETQYF.

CDR3 bases: TGTGCCAGCAGCTTCCTGGACAGGGGAATGGGTGAGCAGTACTTC. This codes for CASSFLDRGMGEQYF. The chain employs TRBV7-9 and TRBJ2-7; 9 bases line up with TRBD1. J lost 7 bases, V lost 3 bases, and 10 bases had no gene match. CDR3 length equals 15 residues. Per the germline V gene, CDR1 is SEHNR and CDR2 is FQNEAQ (reference sequence).

The chain employs TRBV7-9 and TRBJ1-2; D unresolved. V gave up 5 bases and J gave up 8 bases, with 18 bases separating them. The CDR3 has 14 residues. Germline V gene sequence: CDR1 SEHNR, CDR2 FQNEAQ (reference sequence). The CDR3 DNA sequence: TGTGCCAGCAGCCCCACGACCGAATTGGGCGGCTACACCTTC. Amino acid sequence: CASSPTTELGGYTF.

The V call is TRBV6-6, the J call TRBJ2-2; D may correspond to TRBD1 or TRBD2 (5 bases each). Looked up from germline, CDR1 is MNHNY and CDR2 is SVGAGI (reference sequence). V lost 0 bases and J 6 bases, leaving 8 bases between the germline ends. The CDR3 contains 14 residues. Here the CDR3 reads CASSYSRGSGELFF. The CDR3 nucleotides read TGTGCCAGCAGTTACTCGAGGGGTTCCGGGGAGCTGTTTTTT.

V is TRBV27 and J is TRBJ2-4; D is unclear. Germline V gene lookup returns CDR1 MNHEY and CDR2 SMNVEV (reference sequence). The germline V and J ends were trimmed by 0 bases and 1 base, with 10 bases remaining between them. The CDR3 runs 16 residues. In nucleotides, the CDR3 is TGTGCCAGCAGTTTATCAATGGGAATTGCCAAAAACATTCAGTACTTC. This gives the protein CASSLSMGIAKNIQYF.

As DNA, the CDR3 is TGCGCCAGCAGCCAAGCCCCCGGGAGGGACTATGGCTACACCTTC. This translates into CASSQAPGRDYGYTF. The rearrangement joins TRBV4-1 to TRBJ1-2, with D hard to call. Trimming stripped 1 base from V and 3 bases from J, with 12 bases between. Germline assignment: CDR1 MGHRA and CDR2 YSYEKL. The CDR3 contains 15 residues.

Comments on this clone: A far larger clone lies a single base away; this is likely a read error. This chain links TRBV7-9 with TRBJ2-3, with D perhaps TRBD1 (6 bases). In germline, CDR1 is SEHNR, CDR2 FQNEAQ (reference sequence). This CDR3 has 12 amino acids. The DNA for the CDR3 is TGTGCCAGCAGCTTTAAGGGGGATATGCAGTATTTT. It codes for CASSFKGDMQYF.

The V call is TRBV6-5, the J call TRBJ1-1, with D unclear. CDR1 and CDR2 from the germline V gene are MNHEY and SVGAGI. The CDR3 totals 13 residues. V was clipped by 7 bases and J by 5 bases, with 14 bases between them. The CDR3 DNA reads TGTGCCAGCACCCAGACTCCGGGGACTGAAGCTTTCTTT. Protein: CASTQTPGTEAFF.

V and J are TRBV4-1 and TRBJ2-7, with 8 bases matching TRBD1. J was trimmed by 2 bases and V by 2 bases; bases with no gene match: 5. The CDR3 has 15 residues. In germline, CDR1 is MGHRA, CDR2 YSYEKL. CDR3 nucleotide sequence: TGCGCCAGCAGCCAATGGACAGGGAACACCTACGAGCAGTACTTC. It specifies CASSQWTGNTYEQYF.

In its sample, this clone was seen once. V and J are TRBV29-1 and TRBJ2-7; 8 nucleotides match TRBD1. V lost 7 bases, J lost 5 bases, and 4 bases stayed unmatched. Germline CDR1 SQVTM, CDR2 ANQGSEA. The CDR3 covers 11 residues. In nucleotides, the CDR3 is TGCAGCGCTCCGGACAGGGACGAGCAGTACTTC. Translation: CSAPDRDEQYF.

The chain couples TRBV7-9 to TRBJ1-6; the match to TRBD1 covers 9 bases. J gave up 9 bases and V 1 base, and 4 bases lay outside the gene matches. CDR1 and CDR2 (germline): SEHNR, FQNEAQ (reference sequence). CDR3 length: 15 residues. CDR3 sequence: CASSLGDRDSSPLHF. The CDR3 DNA follows: TGTGCCAGCAGCTTAGGGGACAGGGACTCTTCACCCCTCCACTTT.

DNA for the CDR3: TGTGCCAGCAGTTTGACAGCACAGGGATGGGGGGAGACCCAGTACTTC. Amino acids: CASSLTAQGWGETQYF. The V and J genes are TRBV6-5 and TRBJ2-5; D is possibly TRBD1 (6 bases). The CDR3 has 16 amino acids. CDR1 and CDR2 from the germline V gene are MNHEY and SVGAGI. V shed 4 bases and J shed 5 bases, with 20 bases lying between them.

The chain links TRBV21-1 to TRBJ2-7; TRBD2, the table's D call, lacks a check against the DNA. TRBV21-1 is a listed pseudogene. This CDR3 is 21 amino acids long. The DNA for the CDR3 is TGTGCCAGCAGCACCGCCCCCATAAAAAGGGGATCCGGGGGGATACCCTACGAGCAGTACTTC. Its translation: CASSTAPIKRGSGGIPYEQYF.